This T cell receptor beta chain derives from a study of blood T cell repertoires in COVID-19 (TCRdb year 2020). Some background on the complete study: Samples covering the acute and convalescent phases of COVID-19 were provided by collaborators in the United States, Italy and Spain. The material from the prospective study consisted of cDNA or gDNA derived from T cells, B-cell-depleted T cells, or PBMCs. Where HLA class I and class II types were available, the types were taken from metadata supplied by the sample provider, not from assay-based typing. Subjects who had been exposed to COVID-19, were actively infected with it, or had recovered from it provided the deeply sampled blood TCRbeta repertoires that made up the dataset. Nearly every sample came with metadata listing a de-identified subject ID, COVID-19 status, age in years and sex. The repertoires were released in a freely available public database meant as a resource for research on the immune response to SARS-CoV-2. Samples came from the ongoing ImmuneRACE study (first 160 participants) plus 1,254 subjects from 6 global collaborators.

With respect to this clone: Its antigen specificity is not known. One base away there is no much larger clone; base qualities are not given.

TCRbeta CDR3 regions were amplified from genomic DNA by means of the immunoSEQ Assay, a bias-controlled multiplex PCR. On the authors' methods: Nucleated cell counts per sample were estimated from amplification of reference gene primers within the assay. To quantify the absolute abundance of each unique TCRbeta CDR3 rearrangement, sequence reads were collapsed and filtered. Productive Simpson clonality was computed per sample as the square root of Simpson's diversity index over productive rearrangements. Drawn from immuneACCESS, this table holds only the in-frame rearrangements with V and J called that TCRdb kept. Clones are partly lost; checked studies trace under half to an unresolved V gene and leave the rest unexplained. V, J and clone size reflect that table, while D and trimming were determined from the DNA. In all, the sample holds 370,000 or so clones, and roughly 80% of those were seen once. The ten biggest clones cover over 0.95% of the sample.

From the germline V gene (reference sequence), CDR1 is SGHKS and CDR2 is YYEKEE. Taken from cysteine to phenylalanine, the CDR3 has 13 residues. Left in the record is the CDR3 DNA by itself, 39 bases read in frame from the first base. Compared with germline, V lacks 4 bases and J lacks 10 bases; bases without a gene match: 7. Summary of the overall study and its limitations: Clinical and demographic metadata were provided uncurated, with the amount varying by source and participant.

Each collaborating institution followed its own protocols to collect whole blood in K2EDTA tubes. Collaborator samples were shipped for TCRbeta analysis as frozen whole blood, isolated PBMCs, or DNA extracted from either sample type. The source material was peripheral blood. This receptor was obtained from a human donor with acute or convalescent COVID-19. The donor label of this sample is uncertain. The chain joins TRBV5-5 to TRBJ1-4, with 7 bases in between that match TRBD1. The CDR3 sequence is CASSPDREGKLFF. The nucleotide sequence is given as TGTGCCAGCAGCCCAGACAGGGAAGGAAAACTGTTTTTT.